These 13 T cell receptor beta chains were all obtained from the same sample, sequenced in a study of T-cell memory formation after mild COVID-19. MiXCR was run by TCRdb on the 5' RACE reads, yielding one entry per CDR3 protein. The sample carries more than 80,000 distinct CDR3 sequences, approximately 15% recorded once. The sample consisted of PBMCs or a T cell subset sorted from them (not recorded which). The receptors were sampled from an adult woman who had mild COVID-19 (a few samples of this study predate the infection). Cell type and time point are not known.

This clonotype was found a few times. The V gene is TRBV5-5, the J gene TRBJ1-5; TRBD1 matches at 12 bases. Germline trimming cut 3 bases from V and 7 bases from J; bases unmatched to any gene: 2. The CDR3 contains 14 residues. From germline, CDR1 is SGHKS and CDR2 YYEKEE (reference sequence). The CDR3 DNA sequence: TGTGCCAGCAGCTGGGGACAGGGGGCCCAGCCCCAGCATTTT. It translates to CASSWGQGAQPQHF.

This clonotype was counted only a few times. The rearrangement links TRBV29-1 to TRBJ1-1, with 11 bases identical to TRBD1. Germline CDR1 reads SQVTM; CDR2 reads ANQGSEA. This CDR3 contains 13 residues. The V segment lost 5 bases and the J segment 6 bases; nucleotides outside the gene matches: 5. Written as DNA, the CDR3 is TGCAGCGTTTCCGGGACAGGGGGGCCTGAAGCTTTCTTT. Residues: CSVSGTGGPEAFF.

The chain carries TRBV4-1 and TRBJ2-3; the match to TRBD1 covers 9 bases. V dropped 5 bases and J dropped 2; count of bases not matched to a gene: 8. This CDR3 comprises 16 residues. The germline V gene has CDR1 MGHRA and CDR2 YSYEKL. The CDR3 loop is CASSGRTGADTDTQYF. In DNA, the CDR3 is TGCGCCAGCAGCGGTCGGACAGGGGCCGACACAGATACGCAGTATTTT.

The V call is TRBV5-6, the J call TRBJ1-1; D ambiguous. This CDR3 has 14 residues. V was shortened by 4 bases and J by 5 bases, with 15 bases between the two germline ends. The V gene's germline CDR1 is SGHDT and CDR2 YYEEEE. The CDR3 sequence is CASSHTNDLTEAFF. The CDR3 DNA sequence: TGTGCCAGCAGCCATACCAATGACTTAACTGAAGCTTTCTTT.

The chain uses TRBV25-1 and TRBJ2-3, with a possible D match to TRBD2 (6 bases). With 0 bases removed from V and 4 bases from J, the gap between germline ends came to 11 bases. From germline, CDR1 is MGHDK and CDR2 SYGVNS. CDR3 size: 15 residues. CDR3 bases: TGTGCCAGCAGTGAATATGCGGGGACGGCAGATACGCAGTATTTT. Its translation is CASSEYAGTADTQYF. The full variable domain, its missing parts supplied by reference TRBV25-1 and TRBJ2-3, is EADIYQTPRYLVIGTGKKITLECSQTMGHDKMYWYQQDPGMELHLIHYSYGVNSTEKGDLSSESTVSRIRTEHFPLTLESARPSHTSQYLCASSEYAGTADTQYFGPGTRLTVL.

In its sample, this clonotype was seen many times. The V call is TRBV20-1, the J call TRBJ2-1; tentative D call: TRBD2 (6 bases). CDR1 DFQATT and CDR2 SNEGSKA come from the germline V gene (reference sequence). V lost 2 bases and J lost 6, with 20 bases in between. The CDR3 consists of 16 residues. CDR3 protein: CSARSAGTLISNEQFF. In nucleotides, the CDR3 is TGCAGTGCTAGAAGTGCGGGAACCCTCATCAGCAATGAGCAGTTCTTC.

CDR3 DNA: TGTGCCAGCAGGACGATACAGACCTCTTCTAACTATGGCTACACCTTC. Protein: CASRTIQTSSNYGYTF. This sequence joins TRBV6-6 and TRBJ1-2; D is ambiguous. Per germline, CDR1 MNHNY and CDR2 SVGAGI (reference sequence). Trimming took 6 bases from V and 0 from J, leaving 17 bases between them. CDR3 length: 16 residues.

The J gene is TRBJ1-1, the V gene TRBV27; no clear D. The V gene lost 5 bases and the J gene lost 8 bases, with 12 bases spanning the gap. The V gene's germline CDR1 is MNHEY and CDR2 SMNVEV (reference sequence). This CDR3 is built from 12 residues. Here the CDR3 reads CASSPGRTEAFF. CDR3 bases: TGTGCCAGCAGTCCTGGACGAACCGAAGCTTTCTTT.

The V gene is TRBV7-9, the J gene TRBJ2-6; D not certain. V lost 3 bases and J lost 3, with 9 bases in between. CDR1 and CDR2 (germline): SEHNR, FQNEAQ (reference sequence). CDR3 size: 15 residues. The CDR3 sequence is CASSLSVGGANVLTF. CDR3 DNA sequence: TGTGCCAGCAGCTTGAGCGTCGGTGGGGCCAACGTCCTGACTTTC.

This clonotype was seen only a few times. DNA for the CDR3: TGTGCCAGCAGTTTTACGATTAATGAGCAGTTCTTC. Translating it yields CASSFTINEQFF. The chain couples TRBV12-3 or TRBV12-4 to TRBJ2-1; D remains ambiguous. Trimming took 3 bases from V and 7 from J, leaving 7 bases between them. This CDR3 comprises 12 residues.

The V and J genes are TRBV7-9 and TRBJ2-7; either TRBD1 or TRBD2 may fit D (5 bases each). The CDR3 extends over 15 amino acids. Germline values: CDR1 SEHNR, CDR2 FQNEAQ (reference sequence). Trimming shortened V by 3 bases and J by 3 bases, and 15 bases separated the two germline ends. The CDR3 region has the DNA TGTGCCAGCAGCTTGGGAGCAGTCCAGGGCTACGAGCAGTACTTC. Translation: CASSLGAVQGYEQYF.

This clonotype came up a few times. This rearrangement joins TRBV12-3 or TRBV12-4 to TRBJ2-7; TRBD1 aligns across 10 bases. The ends lost 4 bases at V and 3 bases at J; junction bases unmatched: 3. CDR3 length: 14 residues. The CDR3 sequence: CASSWTGGSYEQYF. The CDR3 DNA sequence: TGTGCCAGCAGTTGGACAGGGGGAAGCTACGAGCAGTACTTC.

This clonotype was found a few times. The V call is TRBV9, the J call TRBJ2-7, with 8 bases lining up with TRBD1. The CDR3 has 16 residues. Germline CDR1 SGDLS, CDR2 YYNGEE. J lost 1 base, V lost 3 bases, and 9 bases had no gene match. The CDR3: CASSASGGSGSYEQYF. The CDR3 nucleotides read TGTGCCAGCAGCGCCTCAGGGGGCAGCGGATCCTACGAGCAGTACTTC.